Each of the 5 T cell receptor beta chains below was sequenced from the same sample in a study of glioma-infiltrating T cells. The iRepertoire nested amplicon-rescue multiplex PCR amplified TCR alpha and beta CDR3s from RNA. MiXCR, applied by TCRdb to the multiplex PCR reads, yields one record per CDR3 protein. The sample holds about 140,000 distinct CDR3 sequences, roughly 43% seen once. Input material: glioma tissue, nonneoplastic brain tissue, or PBMCs (not recorded which). The receptors here all came from a human donor with low-grade glioma or glioblastoma, undergoing nonglioma brain surgery, or in good health (not recorded which).

A word on this clonotype: It may be a read error: a sequence one base away is much more abundant. The gene calls are TRBV14 and TRBJ1-2; D is unresolved. The CDR3 runs 14 residues. In germline, CDR1 is SGHDN, CDR2 FVKESK. The CDR3 bases are TGTACCAGCAGCCAAGCCGCACCGAACTATGGCTACACCTTC. As protein: CTSSQAAPNYGYTF.

This clonotype was seen more than once but under ten times. The chain employs TRBV2 and TRBJ1-1; D gene uncertain. The CDR3 is made up of 13 amino acids. V was shortened by 7 bases and J by 3 bases, with 12 bases between the two germline ends. Germline lookup yields CDR1 SNHLY and CDR2 FYNNEI. CDR3 nucleotide sequence: TGTGCCAGCACCCCACTCGGGGACACTGAAGCTTTCTTT. Amino acids: CASTPLGDTEAFF.

This clonotype came up many times. The chain employs TRBV27 and TRBJ1-5, with D hard to call. In germline, CDR1 is MNHEY, CDR2 SMNVEV (reference sequence). The V end lost 6 bases, the J end lost 4 bases, and 16 bases lay between the germline ends. The CDR3 contains 15 residues. The DNA for the CDR3 is TGTGCCAGCAGCCAGAAGGGTAGTTGGAATCAGCCCCAGCATTTT. It yields the protein CASSQKGSWNQPQHF.

The chain has TRBV7-2 and TRBJ1-5; 8 bases line up with TRBD1. Germline CDR1 is SGHTA and CDR2 is FQGNSA. With V trimmed by 2 bases and J by 9 bases, 6 bases remained unmatched. This CDR3 comprises 14 residues. The CDR3 here is CASSLQGAGAPQHF. CDR3 coding DNA: TGTGCCAGCAGCTTACAGGGGGCGGGTGCGCCCCAGCATTTT.

The rearrangement joins TRBV24-1 to TRBJ2-3; D not resolved. V lost 5 bases and J 2 bases, leaving 10 bases between the germline ends. Germline V gene sequence: CDR1 KGHDR, CDR2 SFDVKD. The length of the CDR3 is 14 residues. The CDR3 DNA reads as TGTGCCACCAGTGCAGGCCAGATCACAGATACGCAGTATTTT. It codes for CATSAGQITDTQYF.